This T cell receptor (beta chain) was captured in a study of response to subunit inactivated influenza vaccine. Overall study results and limits: Authors suggested seasonal influenza vaccinations each recruit few new T cells.

Via MiXCR, TCRdb re-called the RT-PCR reads, giving one row per CDR3 protein. Altogether more than 150,000 distinct CDR3 sequences are present, approximately 12% being singletons, with the ten largest covering about a third. Germline assignment: CDR1 SGHVS and CDR2 FQNEAQ. CDR3 length equals 15 residues. Trimming stripped 4 bases from V and 3 bases from J, with 13 bases between. This clonotype was found a few times. Its antigen is not known. The material sequenced was CD8+ T cells sorted from PBMCs, taken less than 30 months after vaccination. This sequence originates from a man aged 45 to 70 who received an inactivated influenza vaccine. The chain joins TRBV7-8 to TRBJ2-1; TRBD2 might be the D (5 bases). CDR3 in amino acids: CASSSEWRVYNEQFF. DNA of the CDR3: TGTGCCAGCAGCTCGGAGTGGCGGGTCTACAATGAGCAGTTCTTC. Using reference TRBV7-8 and TRBJ2-1 for the parts outside the CDR3, the full variable domain is GAGVSQSPRYKVAKRGQDVALRCDPISGHVSLFWYQQALGQGPEFLTYFQNEAQLDKSGLPSDRFFAERPEGSVSTLKIQRTQQEDSAVYLCASSSEWRVYNEQFFGPGTRLTVL.